A single sample is the source of the 25 T cell receptor beta chains below, sequenced in a study of blood T cell repertoires in COVID-19. The assay was immunoSEQ multiplex PCR, and TCRdb's table has in-frame clones only and misses some. The sample lists approximately 180,000 clones; approximately 92% were seen once. Sequencing used PBMCs or T cells enriched from blood (not recorded which). Source of these receptors: a woman aged 40 to 50 with acute COVID-19.

The J gene is TRBJ2-3, the V gene TRBV11-3; 9 nucleotides match TRBD2. The CDR3 is 15 residues long. In germline, CDR1 is SGHNT, CDR2 YENEEA. Germline trimming cut 5 bases from V and 8 bases from J; bases unmatched to any gene: 11. The CDR3 here is CASSPTSGNGVTQYF. The CDR3 nucleotides are TGTGCCAGCAGCCCGACTAGCGGAAACGGGGTTACGCAGTATTTT.

V and J are TRBV19 and TRBJ2-5; TRBD2 agrees at 8 bases. Losses at the gene ends were 6 bases for V and 5 bases for J; bases not matched to a gene: 11. The CDR3 extends over 15 amino acids. Germline assignment: CDR1 LNHDA and CDR2 SQIVND (reference sequence). The CDR3 DNA reads TGTGCCAGTAGCCACAACCCGGGAGGGGTGGAGACCCAGTACTTC. Translated: CASSHNPGGVETQYF.

The genes are TRBV5-4 and TRBJ2-5; TRBD2 might be the D (6 bases). The CDR3 has 14 amino acids. The V gene lost 5 bases and the J gene lost 4 bases, with 15 bases spanning the gap. Germline V gives CDR1 SGHNT, CDR2 YYREEE (reference sequence). CDR3 coding DNA: TGTGCCAGCAGTCGCAGGGAGGCACCAGAGACCCAGTACTTC. Protein product: CASSRREAPETQYF.

The CDR3 sequence is CASSPPGPGGLQETQYF. The CDR3 bases are TGTGCCAGCTCACCACCGGGACCGGGAGGGTTGCAAGAGACCCAGTACTTC. The chain has TRBV18 and TRBJ2-5; 8 nucleotides align to TRBD2. The V and J ends lost 0 bases and 2 bases, in that order; junction bases with no gene match: 8. Germline CDR1 is KGHSH and CDR2 is LQKENI. There are 17 residues in the CDR3.

The V and J genes are TRBV5-4 and TRBJ2-7; TRBD1 might be the D (6 bases). Germline CDR1 reads SGHNT; CDR2 reads YYREEE (reference sequence). The CDR3 is made up of 14 amino acids. V gave up 4 bases and J gave up 5 bases, with 16 bases separating them. The CDR3 is CASSLQDSVNEQYF. CDR3 bases: TGTGCCAGCAGCCTCCAGGACAGCGTGAACGAGCAGTACTTC.

The chain uses TRBV5-1 and TRBJ1-1; 7 bases are a match to TRBD1. The germline V gene has CDR1 SGHRS and CDR2 YFSETQ. The J segment lost 1 base and the V segment lost 4 bases, leaving 7 bases of the junction unmatched. The CDR3 spans 15 residues. CDR3 bases: TGCGCCAGCAGCATTCAGACAGGGAGGAACACTGAAGCTTTCTTT. Translation: CASSIQTGRNTEAFF. Full variable domain (outside the CDR3, taken from reference TRBV5-1 and TRBJ1-1): KAGVTQTPRYLIKTRGQQVTLSCSPISGHRSVSWYQQTPGQGLQFLFEYFSETQRNKGNFPGRFSGRQFSNSRSEMNVSTLELGDSALYLCASSIQTGRNTEAFFGQGTRLTVV.

The rearrangement links TRBV12-3 or TRBV12-4 to TRBJ1-5; D gene uncertain. With 6 bases removed from V and 7 bases from J, the gap between germline ends came to 10 bases. The CDR3 has 12 amino acids. The DNA for the CDR3 is TGTGCCAGCAGCCGCGCGTCACAGCCCCAGCATTTT. It codes for CASSRASQPQHF.

The chain couples TRBV4-2 to TRBJ1-6, with D hard to call. Per the germline V gene, CDR1 is LGHNA and CDR2 is YNFKEQ. The CDR3 spans 13 residues. Trimming cost V 1 base and J 7 bases, with 5 bases left between them. This CDR3 is CASSQGENSPLHF. As DNA, the CDR3 is TGTGCCAGCAGCCAAGGAGAGAATTCACCCCTCCACTTT.

The V call is TRBV7-9, the J call TRBJ1-3; possible D gene TRBD1, 5 bases. Trimming took off 5 bases at V and 3 bases at J, with 11 bases between the two ends. This CDR3 comprises 14 residues. The V gene's germline CDR1 is SEHNR and CDR2 FQNEAQ (reference sequence). CDR3: CASSPARDGNTIYF. CDR3 bases: TGTGCCAGCAGCCCCGCCAGGGATGGAAACACCATATATTTT.

This sequence joins TRBV11-2 and TRBJ1-4; no clear D gene. Germline values: CDR1 SGHAT, CDR2 FQNNGV. V shed 3 bases and J shed 4 bases, with 12 bases lying between them. This CDR3 comprises 15 residues. CDR3 protein: CASSFRGLINEKLFF. The CDR3 coding sequence is TGTGCCAGCAGCTTCCGCGGACTGATTAATGAAAAACTGTTTTTT.

V gene TRBV3-1 (or the pseudogene TRBV3-2) combines with J gene TRBJ2-2; 11 bases agree with TRBD1. Trimming removed 2 bases from V and 2 bases from J; junction bases left unmatched: 1. The CDR3 is 16 amino acids. Germline V gene sequence: CDR1 LGHDT, CDR2 YNNKEL (reference sequence). CDR3 protein: CASSQRTGGNTGELFF. CDR3 bases: TGTGCCAGCAGCCAAAGGACAGGGGGCAACACCGGGGAGCTGTTTTTT.

The gene calls are TRBV19 and TRBJ1-4, with 7 positions matching TRBD1. The CDR3 runs 16 residues. With V trimmed by 5 bases and J by 2 bases, 8 bases remained unmatched. CDR1 LNHDA and CDR2 SQIVND come from the germline V gene (reference sequence). CDR3 residues: CASSPGQGVTNEKLFF. The CDR3 bases are TGTGCCAGTAGTCCGGGCCAGGGGGTCACTAATGAAAAACTGTTTTTT.

This clone appeared a single time. V gene TRBV6-5 combines with J gene TRBJ2-2, with TRBD1 matching 7 bases. CDR3 length equals 15 residues. The J segment lost 3 bases and the V segment lost 6 bases, leaving 7 bases of the junction unmatched. CDR1 and CDR2 from the germline V gene are MNHEY and SVGAGI. CDR3 in DNA: TGTGCCAGCAGCCCCGACAGGGCCCACACCGGGGAGCTGTTTTTT. It translates to CASSPDRAHTGELFF.

The V call is TRBV11-2, the J call TRBJ2-7; possible D gene TRBD2, 5 bases. V was shortened by 8 bases and J by 6 bases, with 17 bases between the two germline ends. The V gene's germline CDR1 is SGHAT and CDR2 FQNNGV. This CDR3 comprises 13 residues. The CDR3: CASLDWGPSEQYF. Written as DNA, the CDR3 is TGTGCCAGCCTGGACTGGGGTCCGAGCGAGCAGTACTTC. The full variable domain, in which reference TRBV11-2 and TRBJ2-7 provide the parts outside the CDR3, is EAGVAQSPRYKIIEKRQSVAFWCNPISGHATLYWYQQILGQGPKLLIQFQNNGVVDDSQLPKDRFSAERLKGVDSTLKIQPAKLEDSAVYLCASLDWGPSEQYFGPGTRLTVT.

This rearrangement joins TRBV2 to TRBJ1-3; D is possibly TRBD1 (5 bases). The V and J ends lost 7 bases and 0 bases respectively, with 10 bases between them. Germline V gene lookup returns CDR1 SNHLY and CDR2 FYNNEI. This CDR3 is 14 amino acids long. Here the CDR3 reads CASKEGYSGNTIYF. The CDR3 DNA reads TGTGCCAGCAAGGAGGGGTACTCTGGAAACACCATATATTTT.

This clone was seen just once. The rearrangement links TRBV11-2 to TRBJ2-3, with TRBD1 matching over 7 bases. The CDR3 sequence is 18 residues long. Germline CDR1 is SGHAT and CDR2 is FQNNGV. Trimming took 7 bases from V and 0 from J; bases not matched to a gene: 16. This chain's CDR3 is CASTHPVLGGDSTDTQYF. DNA of the CDR3: TGTGCCAGCACCCATCCCGTTTTAGGGGGCGATAGCACAGATACGCAGTATTTT.

The chain joins TRBV3-1 (or the pseudogene TRBV3-2) to TRBJ2-3; D is possibly TRBD2 (6 bases). V lost 4 bases to trimming and J lost 0 bases, with 11 bases between them. The CDR3 contains 15 residues. Germline assignment: CDR1 LGHDT and CDR2 YNNKEL (reference sequence). The CDR3 is CASSPLAGSTDTQYF. Written as DNA, the CDR3 is TGTGCCAGCAGCCCACTAGCCGGGAGCACAGATACGCAGTATTTT.

This rearrangement joins TRBV4-1 to TRBJ2-3, with 10 bases identical to TRBD1. The CDR3 has 16 residues. The trim removed 1 base at V and 4 bases at J, leaving 5 bases unmatched. Germline-derived CDR1 and CDR2 are MGHRA and YSYEKL. CDR3 protein: CASSQGRDRGADTQYF. CDR3 coding DNA: TGCGCCAGCAGCCAAGGCCGGGACAGGGGTGCAGATACGCAGTATTTT.

Comment on this clone: Distinct nucleotide sequences in the sample also encode this CDR3. The chain is built from TRBV3-1 (or the pseudogene TRBV3-2) and TRBJ2-2, with D possibly TRBD2 on 6 matching bases. Per germline, CDR1 LGHDT and CDR2 YNNKEL (reference sequence). The CDR3 is 14 residues long. The V and J ends lost 4 bases and 2 bases respectively, with 8 bases between them. The CDR3, as DNA: TGTGCCAGCAGCCCGGGACTCAACACCGGGGAGCTGTTTTTT. It yields the protein CASSPGLNTGELFF.

Of note for this clone: The identical CDR3 is also encoded by other nucleotide sequences in the sample. The chain combines TRBV2 with TRBJ1-1, with a possible D match to TRBD1 (5 bases). CDR1 is SNHLY and CDR2 is FYNNEI in the germline V gene. Trimming stripped 3 bases from V and 4 bases from J, with 9 bases between. The CDR3 loop spans 13 amino acids. For the CDR3, the DNA is TGTGCCAGCAGTGATCTTGGGGCCACTGAAGCTTTCTTT. It codes for CASSDLGATEAFF.

The rearrangement joins TRBV15 to TRBJ2-3; 8 bases fit TRBD1. The CDR3 contains 17 residues. Germline CDR1 and CDR2: LNHNV and YYDKDF (reference sequence). V shed 4 bases, J shed 4 bases, and the junction held 13 bases outside the gene matches. The CDR3 region is CATSNPVTGEAPDTQYF. The CDR3 DNA is TGTGCCACCAGCAACCCCGTGACAGGGGAGGCCCCAGATACGCAGTATTTT.

The chain employs TRBV15 and TRBJ1-3; D unclear. The CDR3 totals 15 residues. Trimming pared 3 bases from V and 4 bases from J, leaving 13 bases between. Germline loops: CDR1 LNHNV, CDR2 YYDKDF (reference sequence). CDR3 sequence reads: CATSRFRGLGNTIYF. The CDR3, as DNA: TGTGCCACCAGCAGGTTTCGGGGTCTCGGAAACACCATATATTTT.

The chain couples TRBV6-5 to TRBJ2-7; possible D gene TRBD1, 6 bases. The CDR3 contains 14 residues. Trimming took 6 bases from V and 3 from J, leaving 15 bases between them. Germline V gene data show CDR1 as MNHEY and CDR2 as SVGAGI. CDR3 coding DNA: TGTGCCAGCAGCCGGACTGGCAGGGGCTACGAGCAGTACTTC. Amino acids: CASSRTGRGYEQYF.

This sequence joins TRBV29-1 and TRBJ1-2, with TRBD1 matching 8 bases. Germline-derived CDR1 and CDR2 are SQVTM and ANQGSEA. J gave up 0 bases and V 5 bases, and 5 bases lay outside the gene matches. The CDR3 is made up of 14 amino acids. The CDR3 loop reads CSVWTGRTNYGYTF. The DNA of the CDR3 is TGCAGCGTTTGGACAGGGAGAACTAACTATGGCTACACCTTC.

The chain combines TRBV15 with TRBJ1-3; 9 bases map to TRBD1. CDR3 size: 16 residues. The germline CDR1 and CDR2 sequences are LNHNV and YYDKDF (reference sequence). J lost 2 bases, V lost 1 base, and 3 bases had no gene match. CDR3 bases: TGTGCCACCAGCAGAGGACAGGGGGTTACTGGAAACACCATATATTTT. Amino acid sequence: CATSRGQGVTGNTIYF.